Below, 18 T cell receptor beta chains from the same sample are listed, as sequenced in a study of control samples from healthy donors and cancer patients. Measured with immunoSEQ multiplex PCR; TCRdb has only the in-frame clones, and not every one. The sample carries some 100,000 clones, approximately 95% recorded once. Sequenced material: blood. The receptor source for this set is a man aged 18-30 years in good health.

The chain links TRBV4-1 to TRBJ1-6; a possible D gene is TRBD1 (5 bases). The CDR3 extends over 17 amino acids. Trimming stripped 2 bases from V and 10 bases from J, with 21 bases between. Looked up from germline, CDR1 is MGHRA and CDR2 is YSYEKL. CDR3 bases: TGCGCCAGCAGCCAATCCCCCCTTGGGGCACAGGTCTCACCCCTCCACTTT. Amino acid sequence: CASSQSPLGAQVSPLHF.

The V call is TRBV6-6, the J call TRBJ2-1, with TRBD2 matching 7 bases. CDR3 length: 16 amino acids. Per germline, CDR1 MNHNY and CDR2 SVGAGI (reference sequence). Losses at the gene ends were 4 bases for V and 5 bases for J; bases not matched to a gene: 11. The CDR3 loop is CASSSHPASGDNEQFF. In DNA, the CDR3 is TGTGCCAGCAGTTCCCATCCCGCTAGCGGTGACAATGAGCAGTTCTTC.

The table lists this clone with a few counts. The chain employs TRBV6-4 and TRBJ2-2; D is possibly TRBD2 (6 bases). The V gene's germline CDR1 is MRHNA and CDR2 SNTAGT. The CDR3 is 15 residues long. V shed 2 bases and J shed 4 bases, with 11 bases lying between them. The CDR3 loop reads CASSDGGYGTGELFF. CDR3 sequence (DNA): TGTGCCAGCAGTGACGGAGGGTATGGCACCGGGGAGCTGTTTTTT.

The DNA of the CDR3 is TGTGCCAGCAGTTACTCAGGGGGCTCCTACAATGAGCAGTTCTTC. Translation gives CASSYSGGSYNEQFF. The chain carries TRBV6-2 or TRBV6-3 and TRBJ2-1; D might be TRBD1 (6 bases). This CDR3 is built from 15 residues. Germline V gene lookup returns CDR1 MNHEY and CDR2 SVGEGT. V gave up 0 bases and J gave up 0 bases, with 6 bases separating them.

The V and J genes are TRBV14 and TRBJ1-1; D gene uncertain. This CDR3 region has 12 residues. V was clipped by 7 bases and J by 6 bases, with 12 bases between them. CDR1 and CDR2 from the germline V gene are SGHDN and FVKESK. The DNA of the CDR3 is TGTGCCAGCATCCCATGGTACCCTGAAGCTTTCTTT. It yields the protein CASIPWYPEAFF.

V is TRBV18 and J is TRBJ1-5; weak D call: TRBD1 (5 bases). The CDR3 has 13 amino acids. V dropped 4 bases and J dropped 8 bases, with 12 bases sitting between them. The germline V gene encodes CDR1 KGHSH and CDR2 LQKENI. The CDR3 reads CASSLAGREPQHF. As DNA, the CDR3 is TGTGCCAGCTCACTGGCGGGACGAGAGCCCCAGCATTTT.

J is TRBJ1-1 and V is TRBV28; the D is unclear. There are 16 residues in the CDR3. Trimming left V 6 bases short and J 5 bases short, with 22 bases between. Germline V gene sequence: CDR1 MDHEN, CDR2 SYDVKM. CDR3 amino acids: CASRKLWRESRTEAFF. CDR3 nucleotides: TGTGCCAGCAGGAAGTTGTGGCGGGAGTCGAGGACTGAAGCTTTCTTT.

The gene calls are TRBV30 and TRBJ2-7, with 10 nucleotides matching TRBD1. V lost 3 bases, J lost 3 bases, and 2 bases stayed unmatched. Germline values: CDR1 GTSNPN, CDR2 SVGIG (reference sequence). The CDR3 runs 13 residues. Here the CDR3 DNA reads TGTGCCTGGAGGGGACAGGGGCGCTACGAGCAGTACTTC. This translates into CAWRGQGRYEQYF. The full variable domain, with the rest looked up from reference TRBV30 and TRBJ2-7, is SQTIHQWPATLVQPVGSPLSLECTVEGTSNPNLYWYRQAAGRGLQLLFYSVGIGQISSEVPQNLSASRPQDRQFILSSKKLLLSDSGFYLCAWRGQGRYEQYFGPGTRLTVT.

This clone was found once. This chain uses TRBV5-1 with TRBJ1-2; D gene ambiguous. CDR3 length: 14 amino acids. V was shortened by 4 bases and J by 5 bases, with 15 bases between the two germline ends. In germline, CDR1 is SGHRS, CDR2 YFSETQ. The CDR3 loop reads CASSPSVTTYGYTF. As DNA, the CDR3 is TGCGCCAGCAGCCCCTCCGTCACAACTTATGGCTACACCTTC.

The CDR3 reads CASSVETGGYNSPLHF. The CDR3 DNA sequence: TGTGCCAGCAGTGTGGAGACAGGGGGCTATAATTCACCCCTCCACTTT. The gene calls are TRBV2 and TRBJ1-6; 9 positions agree with TRBD1. This CDR3 region has 16 residues. Unmatched junction bases numbered 4, after V lost 4 bases and J lost 3 bases. CDR1 and CDR2 (germline): SNHLY, FYNNEI. Supplemented by reference TRBV2 and TRBJ1-6, the full variable domain reads EPEVTQTPSHQVTQMGQEVILRCVPISNHLYFYWYRQILGQKVEFLVSFYNNEISEKSEIFDDQFSVERPDGSNFTLKIRSTKLEDSAMYFCASSVETGGYNSPLHFGNGTRLTVT.

The chain couples TRBV27 to TRBJ1-2; 7 nucleotides line up with TRBD1. CDR1 MNHEY and CDR2 SMNVEV come from the germline V gene (reference sequence). This CDR3 comprises 13 residues. With 4 bases clipped from V and 4 bases from J, the junction kept 3 bases outside the gene matches. CDR3 sequence: CASSSGGPYGYTF. The CDR3 DNA sequence: TGTGCCAGCAGTTCAGGGGGTCCCTATGGCTACACCTTC.

The gene calls are TRBV5-4 and TRBJ2-1, with D perhaps assigned TRBD1 or TRBD2 (5 bases each). The CDR3 extends over 16 amino acids. Germline V gives CDR1 SGHNT, CDR2 YYREEE (reference sequence). Trimming shortened V by 5 bases and J by 5 bases, and 20 bases separated the two germline ends. CDR3 loop: CASSKASDGTNNEQFF. The DNA for the CDR3 is TGTGCCAGCAGTAAGGCATCCGACGGGACCAACAATGAGCAGTTCTTC.

The gene calls are TRBV5-6 and TRBJ1-6; no firm D call. Looked up from germline, CDR1 is SGHDT and CDR2 is YYEEEE. V was pared by 0 bases and J by 10 bases, with 11 bases between. This CDR3 is 14 amino acids long. The DNA of the CDR3 is TGTGCCAGCAGCTTGGTAGAAAGCAGATCACCCCTCCACTTT. It encodes CASSLVESRSPLHF.

This sequence joins TRBV27 and TRBJ1-2, with D maybe TRBD1 (5 bases). V lost 4 bases to trimming and J lost 7 bases, with 10 bases between them. This CDR3 contains 12 residues. Germline CDR1 MNHEY, CDR2 SMNVEV (reference sequence). The CDR3 nucleotides are TGTGCCAGCAGTTCGGGGGGGGGTGGCTACACCTTC. Translating gives CASSSGGGGYTF.

The chain links TRBV25-1 to TRBJ1-2, with D possibly matching TRBD1 (6 bases). Trimming took 6 bases from V and 6 from J, leaving 20 bases between them. Germline lookup yields CDR1 MGHDK and CDR2 SYGVNS. This CDR3 is built from 15 residues. CDR3 loop: CASSPGDYRVDGYTF. DNA of the CDR3: TGTGCCAGCAGCCCCGGTGATTACAGGGTTGATGGCTACACCTTC.

This chain connects TRBV19 to TRBJ2-7; D gene ambiguous. Trimming shortened V by 4 bases and J by 1 base, and 14 bases separated the two germline ends. There are 15 residues in the CDR3. Germline loops: CDR1 LNHDA, CDR2 SQIVND (reference sequence). CDR3: CASSTYYGRSYEQYF. CDR3 DNA: TGTGCCAGTAGTACCTATTATGGACGGTCCTACGAGCAGTACTTC. Variable domain in full (rest from reference TRBV19 and TRBJ2-7): DGGITQSPKYLFRKEGQNVTLSCEQNLNHDAMYWYRQDPGQGLRLIYYSQIVNDFQKGDIAEGYSVSREKKESFPLTVTSAQKNPTAFYLCASSTYYGRSYEQYFGPGTRLTVT.

The V call is TRBV6-1, the J call TRBJ2-3, with D unclear. CDR1 is MNHNS and CDR2 is SASEGT in the germline V gene. The V and J ends lost 2 bases and 0 bases respectively, with 15 bases between them. The CDR3 contains 17 residues. The CDR3 reads CASSERLLRYSTDTQYF. CDR3 nucleotide sequence: TGTGCCAGCAGTGAAAGACTCCTTCGGTATAGCACAGATACGCAGTATTTT.

This chain joins TRBV4-2 and TRBJ2-3; D might be TRBD2 (5 bases). This CDR3 region has 16 residues. The germline CDR1 and CDR2 sequences are LGHNA and YNFKEQ. Trimming took off 4 bases at V and 0 bases at J, with 14 bases between the two ends. Here the CDR3 reads CASSPGSAPSTDTQYF. The CDR3 DNA is TGTGCCAGCAGCCCCGGTAGCGCCCCAAGCACAGATACGCAGTATTTT.